This is a list of T cell receptor beta chains from one sample in a study of OX40 agonist ivuxolimab in advanced cancers. TCRdb keeps only in-frame clones here, not all; method: immunoSEQ multiplex PCR. This sample has under 50,000 clones; about 88% occur once, and the top ten carry under 10%. Sequences were derived from CD4+ or CD8+ T cells sorted from blood, sampled in a trial of the OX40 agonist ivuxolimab. Receptor source: an adult with an advanced solid tumor such as melanoma, head and neck, liver or kidney cancer. Each CDR3 is given with its conserved first and last residue. D genes are given only for firm matches. For some rows the clone size is stated as once, few or many, or as a class when expanded; others skip it.

clone_size	j_call	d_call	cdr3_length	v_call	cdr3_aa	cdr3_nt
NA	TRBJ1-4	TRBD1	15	TRBV5-4	CASSRTGLTNEKLFF	TGTGCCAGCAGCCGGACAGGGCTGACTAATGAAAAACTGTTTTTT
NA	TRBJ2-2	NA	13	TRBV9	CASSVGNTGELFF	TGTGCCAGCAGCGTAGGGAACACCGGGGAGCTGTTTTTT
NA	TRBJ1-4	TRBD1	14	TRBV7-7	CASSLGQGAEKLFF	TGTGCCAGCAGCTTAGGTCAGGGGGCTGAAAAACTGTTTTTT
NA	TRBJ1-3	NA	16	TRBV7-6	CASSTTIPISGNTIYF	TGTGCCAGCAGCACAACCATACCTATCTCGGGAAACACCATATATTTT
once	TRBJ1-2	NA	13	TRBV27	CASSLHNSYGYTF	TGTGCCAGCAGTTTGCACAACAGCTATGGCTACACCTTC
few	TRBJ2-7	TRBD2	16	TRBV19	CASSGSLAANSYEQYF	TGTGCCAGTAGTGGCTCACTAGCGGCGAACTCCTACGAGCAGTACTTC
few	TRBJ2-6	NA	18	TRBV18	CASSPNEFGVAGANVLTF	TGTGCCAGCTCACCTAACGAGTTCGGGGTCGCTGGGGCCAACGTCCTGACTTTC
NA	TRBJ2-1	NA	16	TRBV27	CASSLSSGLYYNEQFF	TGTGCCAGCAGTTTATCTTCGGGACTCTATTACAATGAGCAGTTCTTC
NA	TRBJ2-5	TRBD2	15	TRBV27	CASSPATSGQETQYF	TGTGCCAGCAGTCCCGCGACTAGCGGACAAGAGACCCAGTACTTC
NA	TRBJ2-5	NA	15	TRBV18	CASSSNHAYQETQYF	TGTGCCAGCTCATCCAACCATGCTTATCAAGAGACCCAGTACTTC
NA	TRBJ2-1	TRBD2	18	TRBV10-3	CAISEWVGEAGDHNEQFF	TGTGCCATCAGTGAATGGGTCGGTGAAGCGGGGGACCACAATGAGCAGTTCTTC
once	TRBJ1-1	NA	14	TRBV6-1	CASSEFPRLAEAFF	TGTGCCAGCAGTGAATTCCCCCGGCTAGCTGAAGCTTTCTTT
NA	TRBJ2-3	NA	12	TRBV13	CASSLNADTQYF	TGTGCCAGCAGCTTAAACGCAGATACGCAGTATTTT
NA	TRBJ2-1	NA	17	TRBV5-1	CASSPRGLQGSYNEQFF	TGCGCCAGCAGCCCGCGCGGGTTACAGGGTTCCTACAATGAGCAGTTCTTC
once	TRBJ2-1	TRBD2	15	TRBV11-2	CASSSGGSRYNEQFF	TGTGCCAGCAGCTCGGGCGGGAGCAGGTACAATGAGCAGTTCTTC
NA	TRBJ2-1	NA	14	TRBV5-1	CASSLSGPTDEQFF	TGCGCCAGCAGCCTCTCTGGGCCTACCGATGAGCAGTTCTTC
NA	TRBJ1-1	NA	15	TRBV18	CASSPPHNLNTEAFF	TGTGCCAGCTCACCTCCACACAACTTGAACACTGAAGCTTTCTTT
NA	TRBJ2-5	TRBD1	16	TRBV6-6	CASSNDRAGEGETQYF	TGTGCCAGCAGCAACGACAGGGCAGGGGAAGGAGAGACCCAGTACTTC
NA	TRBJ1-2	TRBD1	14	TRBV28	CASRLEGAGYGYTF	TGTGCCAGCAGGCTCGAGGGGGCTGGCTATGGCTACACCTTC
NA	TRBJ1-1	NA	13	TRBV28	CASSYYRNTEAFF	TGTGCCAGCAGTTACTACAGGAACACTGAAGCTTTCTTT
NA	TRBJ2-3	NA	13	TRBV19	CASSIVKTDTQYF	TGTGCCAGTAGTATAGTAAAGACAGATACGCAGTATTTT
once	TRBJ1-5	TRBD1	16	TRBV7-2	CASSGNIGQGVGPQHF	TGTGCCAGCAGCGGGAATATAGGACAGGGTGTTGGGCCCCAGCATTTT
NA	TRBJ1-1	TRBD1	14	TRBV11-2	CASSLWTGNTEAFF	TGTGCCAGCAGCTTGTGGACAGGGAACACTGAAGCTTTCTTT
NA	TRBJ1-1	NA	15	TRBV7-9	CASRSKERLNTEAFF	TGTGCCAGCAGGAGTAAGGAGCGGTTGAACACTGAAGCTTTCTTT
NA	TRBJ1-6	TRBD1	15	TRBV5-4	CASSWSDRDLSPLHF	TGTGCCAGCAGCTGGTCGGACAGGGATTTATCACCCCTCCACTTT
NA	TRBJ2-1	TRBD1	15	TRBV7-8	CASSYQGASYNEQFF	TGTGCCAGCAGCTACCAGGGGGCCTCCTACAATGAGCAGTTCTTC
NA	TRBJ2-1	NA	12	TRBV2	CASRDSYNEQFF	TGTGCCAGCAGAGACTCCTACAATGAGCAGTTCTTC
few	TRBJ1-2	NA	14	TRBV4-3	CASSQDMVRRGYTF	TGCGCCAGCAGCCAAGATATGGTCCGGAGAGGCTACACCTTC
NA	TRBJ1-1	NA	13	TRBV6-6	CASSYLGEPEAFF	TGTGCCAGCAGTTATCTGGGGGAGCCTGAAGCTTTCTTT
NA	TRBJ2-3	NA	14	TRBV7-2	CASSLARGTDTQYF	TGTGCCAGCAGCTTAGCCAGGGGCACAGATACGCAGTATTTT
NA	TRBJ2-7	NA	13	TRBV6-1	CASSESDRGEQYF	TGTGCCAGCAGTGAGTCGGACAGAGGCGAGCAGTACTTC
NA	TRBJ2-5	NA	13	TRBV6-5	CASSPEVPETQYF	TGTGCCAGCAGCCCGGAAGTTCCAGAGACCCAGTACTTC
NA	TRBJ1-5	NA	14	TRBV5-6	CASSQGSFNQPQHF	TGTGCCAGCAGCCAAGGGTCTTTTAATCAGCCCCAGCATTTT
NA	TRBJ2-1	NA	16	TRBV5-1	CASSLGQNYGANEQFF	TGCGCCAGCAGCTTGGGCCAGAACTATGGGGCTAATGAGCAGTTCTTC
NA	TRBJ1-5	NA	16	TRBV7-2	CASSRVGGSSNQPQHF	TGTGCCAGCAGCCGGGTGGGGGGAAGCAGCAATCAGCCCCAGCATTTT
few	TRBJ2-6	TRBD1	19	TRBV19	CASSSPPGTGGIRANVLTF	TGTGCCAGTAGTTCTCCCCCCGGGACAGGGGGTATTAGGGCCAACGTCCTGACTTTC
NA	TRBJ2-5	TRBD1	16	TRBV6-5	CASSFLGQGHQETQYF	TGTGCCAGCAGTTTTCTGGGACAGGGGCACCAAGAGACCCAGTACTTC
NA	TRBJ1-4	NA	17	TRBV19	CASSIRIRDKGGEKLFF	TGTGCCAGTAGTATCCGGATTCGGGACAAGGGTGGGGAAAAACTGTTTTTT
NA	TRBJ1-1	TRBD1	13	TRBV7-3	CASTADRGTEAFF	TGTGCCAGCACCGCGGACAGGGGCACTGAAGCTTTCTTT
NA	TRBJ2-3	NA	16	TRBV7-2	CASRFGGGSSTDTQYF	TGTGCCAGCAGATTCGGTGGGGGTTCTAGCACAGATACGCAGTATTTT
NA	TRBJ1-1	TRBD1	14	TRBV27	CASSYDRVGTEAFF	TGTGCCAGCAGTTACGACAGGGTTGGTACTGAAGCTTTCTTT
NA	TRBJ1-3	NA	15	TRBV6-5	CASSTTGTTGNTIYF	TGTGCCAGCAGTACAACCGGGACAACTGGAAACACCATATATTTT
NA	TRBJ1-2	TRBD1	14	TRBV11-3	CASSSPGGLYGYTF	TGTGCCAGCAGCTCGCCAGGGGGACTCTATGGCTACACCTTC
NA	TRBJ2-5	TRBD1	16	TRBV7-9	CASRDRVGYFQETQYF	TGTGCCTCCCGGGACAGGGTTGGCTACTTCCAAGAGACCCAGTACTTC
NA	TRBJ2-1	NA	20	TRBV21-1	CASSKGCQPGLRPPGDEQFF	TGTGCCAGCAGCAAAGGATGTCAGCCTGGCCTTCGGCCTCCAGGGGATGAGCAGTTCTTC
NA	TRBJ2-4	NA	14	TRBV28	CASTPVGTENIQYF	TGTGCCAGCACCCCTGTTGGGACGGAAAACATTCAGTACTTC
NA	TRBJ1-5	NA	11	TRBV2	CASRNRGPQHF	TGTGCCAGCAGGAACCGAGGGCCCCAGCATTTT
NA	TRBJ1-1	TRBD1	13	TRBV7-3	CASSLGDSTEAFF	TGTGCCAGCAGCTTAGGGGACAGCACTGAAGCTTTCTTT
NA	TRBJ2-1	TRBD2	14	TRBV19	CASVSGRRYNEQFF	TGTGCCAGTGTTAGCGGGAGAAGGTACAATGAGCAGTTCTTC
once	TRBJ2-7	NA	15	TRBV4-3	CASSQDNPGIGEQYF	TGCGCCAGCAGCCAAGATAATCCTGGAATCGGGGAGCAGTACTTC
NA	TRBJ2-1	NA	16	TRBV28	CASSLLGRRERNEQFF	TGTGCCAGCAGTTTACTCGGCAGGAGGGAGCGCAATGAGCAGTTCTTC
NA	TRBJ2-5	NA	15	TRBV15	CATSRDPGYQETQYF	TGTGCCACCAGCCGAGACCCTGGGTACCAAGAGACCCAGTACTTC
few	TRBJ1-1	NA	13	TRBV27	CASSYEADTEAFF	TGTGCCAGCAGTTACGAGGCCGACACTGAAGCTTTCTTT
NA	TRBJ1-5	NA	16	TRBV27	CASSSSWQSGNQPQHF	TGTGCCAGCAGTTCCTCCTGGCAGTCGGGCAATCAGCCCCAGCATTTT
NA	TRBJ2-1	TRBD2	14	TRBV5-1	CASSFSGSGNEQFF	TGCGCCAGCAGCTTTAGCGGGAGCGGCAATGAGCAGTTCTTC
few	TRBJ2-1	TRBD2	15	TRBV13	CASSTRLAGGDQEFF	TGTGCCAGCAGCACTCGGCTAGCGGGAGGGGATCAAGAGTTCTTC